Below are 2 T cell receptor beta chains sequenced from a single sample in a study of blood T cell repertoires in COVID-19. Sequencing used immunoSEQ multiplex PCR; TCRdb keeps in-frame clones, though not all of them. The sample has some 160,000 clones; about four fifths are singletons. Sample: peripheral blood. All receptors come from an elderly woman with acute or convalescent COVID-19.

In this sample, this clone turned up once. V and J are TRBV6-6 and TRBJ2-3; TRBD1 might be the D (6 bases). Germline-derived CDR1 and CDR2 are MNHNY and SVGAGI (reference sequence). V was clipped by 2 bases and J by 5 bases, with 11 bases between them. The CDR3 has 14 amino acids. The DNA of the CDR3 is TGTGCCAGCAGTTACCCGGGCAGGGGAGATACGCAGTATTTT. Amino acids: CASSYPGRGDTQYF.

The gene calls are TRBV27 and TRBJ2-7; D perhaps matches TRBD2 (6 bases). Trimming removed 10 bases at V and 3 bases at J, with 13 bases between. Germline V CDR1 and CDR2: MNHEY, SMNVEV (reference sequence). The CDR3 totals 12 residues. The CDR3 coding sequence is TGTGCCATCCCCTGGGGGGACTACGAGCAGTACTTC. Translating it yields CAIPWGDYEQYF.